The text below deals with one T cell receptor (beta chain). No antigen is known for it. The record has no base qualities; no much larger clone is one base away. Receptor libraries were prepared by the immunoSEQ multiplex PCR assay. TCRdb holds this immuneACCESS table with in-frame rearrangements only. Some clones are missing; in checked studies, unresolved V genes explain under half, and the rest has no known cause. For this sample the table gives 9,500 to 15,000 clones, of which under 85% were detected only once. 15% to 20% of the sample is in the top ten clones. The CDR1 and CDR2 encoded by the germline V gene are SGHVS and FNYEAQ. Including the terminal cysteine and phenylalanine, the CDR3 comprises 14 residues. The sequence is cut down to CDR3 DNA, 42 bases in frame from base 1. V is pruned by 3 bases and J by 6 bases, leaving 0 bases of the junction without a gene match. The data are from a study of T cells after somatic rescue of genetic block (dated by TCRdb to 2018 to 2020). With regard to the full study: What the study looked at was long-term robustness, specifically in a T-cell system that came about through somatic rescue of a genetic block in T-cell development.

The sequence was obtained from a boy younger than 18. The sequence links TRBV7-6 to TRBJ2-3, and TRBD2 aligns with 13 junction nucleotides. The specimen was peripheral blood mononuclear cells (PBMCs). CDR3 region: CASSLTSGRDTQYF. In nucleotide form, the sequence is TGTGCCAGCAGCTTGACTAGCGGGAGGGATACGCAGTATTTT.